The 18 T cell receptor beta chains reported below all come from one sample, sequenced in a study of tumor-infiltrating lymphocytes in primary liver carcinoma. A primer matching the constant region was used to make TCR beta cDNA from 450 to 500 ng of total RNA. Slightly modified ARM-PCR with three nested multiplex PCR rounds yielded TCR beta libraries. TRBV1-TRBV30 forward primers paired with a C-beta reverse primer drove the first two PCR rounds, ten to eleven cycles each. TCRdb used MiXCR to reprocess the multiplex PCR reads, holding one entry per CDR3 protein. The sample has just under 95,000 distinct CDR3 sequences, around 68% seen once. For each extraction, RNA and DNA were obtained together from around 18-30 mg of unsorted bulk tissue. The source material was tumor-adjacent normal liver tissue. These receptor sequences come from a man aged 35-49 years with primary liver carcinoma and hepatitis B virus infection.

This clonotype occurred many times. The chain links TRBV6-5 to TRBJ1-4, with D possibly being TRBD1 (6 bases). V was shortened by 5 bases and J by 7 bases, with 20 bases between the two germline ends. Looked up from germline, CDR1 is MNHEY and CDR2 is SVGAGI. The CDR3 runs 16 residues. DNA of the CDR3: TGTGCCAGCAGTGACGTCAAGACAGGAGCCGTTGAAAAACTGTTTTTT. This encodes CASSDVKTGAVEKLFF.

The chain carries TRBV11-2 and TRBJ2-1; the D gene is possibly TRBD2 (6 bases). CDR1 and CDR2 (germline): SGHAT, FQNNGV. V dropped 9 bases and J dropped 8 bases, with 11 bases sitting between them. The CDR3 covers 11 residues. The CDR3, as DNA: TGTGCCAGTATCTTAGCGGATGAGCAGTTCTTC. Translating gives CASILADEQFF. The variable domain in full, completed from reference TRBV11-2 and TRBJ2-1, reads EAGVAQSPRYKIIEKRQSVAFWCNPISGHATLYWYQQILGQGPKLLIQFQNNGVVDDSQLPKDRFSAERLKGVDSTLKIQPAKLEDSAVYLCASILADEQFFGPGTRLTVL.

Concerning this clonotype: Without the conserved terminal phenylalanine or tryptophan, this CDR3 likely stems from a read error. The chain is built from TRBV25-1 and TRBJ2-7, with D perhaps being TRBD1 or TRBD2 (6 bases each). Trimming stripped 2 bases from V and 6 bases from J, with 8 bases between. This CDR3 is 12 amino acids long. Looked up from germline, CDR1 is MGHDK and CDR2 is SYGVNS. The DNA of the CDR3 is TGTGCCAGCAGTGAACGGGGGCTCGAGCAGTACTAC. This gives the protein CASSERGLEQYY.

This clonotype appeared a single time. The junction departs from the called germline gene at one end, perhaps through a read error. The chain carries TRBV12-3 or TRBV12-4 and TRBJ2-7, with D perhaps matching TRBD1 (5 bases). The CDR3 length is 12 residues. CDR3 sequence: CTSHGRAYVQYF. In nucleotides, the CDR3 is TGTACCAGCCACGGCAGGGCCTACGTGCAGTACTTC.

Notes on this clonotype: One end of the junction varies from germline; a read error may be responsible. This chain uses TRBV15 with TRBJ1-5; no firm D call. The germline gives CDR1 LNHNV, CDR2 YYDKDF (reference sequence). The CDR3 length is 13 residues. In nucleotides, the CDR3 is TGTGCAACCAATCCCGGGATAGGAGAGTCCCAGCATTTT. Protein product: CATNPGIGESQHF.

With regard to this clonotype: Germline is not matched at one junction end, which may reflect a read error. The chain has TRBV7-3 and TRBJ2-5, with D perhaps matching TRBD2 (7 bases). Germline V gene sequence: CDR1 SGHTA, CDR2 FQGTGA. The CDR3 is made up of 16 amino acids. This CDR3 is CASSLTGRGGQETQYF. The CDR3 DNA reads TGTGCCAGCAGCTTAACCGGAAGGGGGGGTCAAGAGACCCAGTATTTC.

J is TRBJ2-1 and V is TRBV24-1; D unresolved. The V end was cut by 5 bases, the J end by 3 bases, with 16 bases between. CDR1 KGHDR and CDR2 SFDVKD come from the germline V gene. CDR3 size: 16 residues. Here the CDR3 DNA reads TGTGCCACCAGTGGGAATTCGGGCGGATTCTACAATGAGCAGTTCTTC. Protein: CATSGNSGGFYNEQFF.

As concerns this clonotype: The junction departs from germline at one end; a sequencing error may be responsible. The V call is TRBV5-1, the J call TRBJ2-1; TRBD1 might be the D (5 bases). Germline V gene lookup returns CDR1 SGHRS and CDR2 YFSETQ. CDR3 length: 15 amino acids. For the CDR3, the DNA is TGCGCCAGCAGCCCCACTGGGGCAGTACACAATGAGCAGTTGTTC. Translating gives CASSPTGAVHNEQLF.

Ten or more counts support this clonotype. The gene calls are TRBV28 and TRBJ1-5; TRBD1 agrees at 9 bases. Germline V gene data show CDR1 as MDHEN and CDR2 as SYDVKM. The CDR3 contains 15 residues. J lost 6 bases, V lost 2 bases, and 5 bases had no gene match. CDR3 region: CASSLRYRGLQPQHF. CDR3 sequence (DNA): TGTGCCAGCAGTTTACGGTACAGGGGGCTTCAGCCCCAGCATTTT.

Regarding this clonotype: A much larger clone is a single base away; this may be a read error. The chain employs TRBV7-9 and TRBJ2-7; D remains unclear. Germline V gene lookup returns CDR1 SEHNR and CDR2 FQNEAQ (reference sequence). The V end lost 8 bases, the J end lost 6 bases, and 20 bases lay between the germline ends. The CDR3 extends over 14 amino acids. The CDR3 spells CASQAAVSWGEQYF. The DNA of the CDR3 is TGTGCCAGCCAGGCAGCCGTGTCTTGGGGCGAGCAGTACTTC. Combining the CDR3 with reference TRBV7-9 and TRBJ2-7 gives the whole variable domain DTGVSQNPRHKITKRGQNVTFRCDPISEHNRLYWYRQTLGQGPEFLTYFQNEAQLEKSRLLSDRFSAERPKGSFSTLEIQRTEQGDSAMYLCASQAAVSWGEQYFGPGTRLTVT.

In its sample, this clonotype was seen a few times. This chain joins TRBV28 and TRBJ2-2, with a possible D match to TRBD2 (7 bases). In germline, CDR1 is MDHEN, CDR2 SYDVKM. The CDR3 contains 12 residues. Deletions cut 11 bases from V and 4 bases from J, with 11 bases between. DNA for the CDR3: TGTGCCGGGGGGGGCTTCACCGGGGAGCTGTTTTTT. Its translation: CAGGGFTGELFF.

The chain carries TRBV5-1 and TRBJ2-1; tentative D call: TRBD2 (5 bases). CDR3 length: 14 residues. Germline CDR1 SGHRS, CDR2 YFSETQ. Trimming removed 4 bases from V and 12 bases from J, with 20 bases in between. The chain's CDR3 is CASSLSGISDGQFF. The CDR3, as DNA: TGCGCCAGCAGCCTGTCGGGGATCTCCGATGGGCAGTTCTTC.

With respect to this clonotype: Since a much larger clone is just one base distant, this may be a read error. This chain links TRBV7-8 with TRBJ2-7; D gene uncertain. The CDR3 totals 14 residues. Germline CDR1 SGHVS, CDR2 FQNEAQ. V lost 1 base, J lost 5 bases, and 12 bases lay in between. CDR3: CASSLGTGGNEQYF. The CDR3 DNA sequence: TGTGCCAGCAGCTTAGGAACTGGCGGAAACGAGCAGTACTTC.

The chain is built from TRBV12-3 or TRBV12-4 and TRBJ2-1, with D maybe TRBD2 (6 bases). CDR3 size: 11 residues. The V gene lost 7 bases and the J gene lost 13 bases, with 14 bases spanning the gap. This chain's CDR3 is CASNRGIDQFF. CDR3 DNA: TGTGCCAGCAATCGGGGGATTGACCAGTTCTTC.

A word on this clonotype: A read error may account for a junction end that differs from germline. This chain connects TRBV9 to TRBJ2-1; 14 positions match TRBD2. The germline V gene has CDR1 SGDLS and CDR2 YYNGEE. This CDR3 has 18 residues. The CDR3 loop is CASSLSAGTSGSHNEQFF. The CDR3 DNA sequence: TGTGCAAGCAGCCTAAGCGCTGGGACTAGCGGGAGCCACAATGAGCAGTTCTTC. The full variable domain, in which reference TRBV9 and TRBJ2-1 provide the parts outside the CDR3, is DSGVTQTPKHLITATGQRVTLRCSPRSGDLSVYWYQQSLDQGLQFLIQYYNGEERAKGNILERFSAQQFPDLHSELNLSSLELGDSALYFCASSLSAGTSGSHNEQFFGPGTRLTVL.

With respect to this clonotype: An end of the junction differs from the germline gene, which may be a read error. The chain recombines TRBV11-2 with TRBJ1-6, with D possibly being TRBD1 (6 bases). This CDR3 is built from 16 residues. Germline CDR1 SGHAT, CDR2 FQNNGV. CDR3 nucleotide sequence: TGTGCAAGCAGCTCAAGGAGGGGGACCACTAATTCACCCCTCCAATTT. This gives the protein CASSSRRGTTNSPLQF.

This clonotype was picked up many times. The V and J genes are TRBV4-2 and TRBJ2-5, with D perhaps matching TRBD1 or TRBD2 (5 bases each). Germline V gene lookup returns CDR1 LGHNA and CDR2 YNFKEQ. This CDR3 has 13 amino acids. The V end lost 4 bases, the J end lost 6 bases, and 12 bases lay between the germline ends. CDR3 region: CASSPGQGKTQYF. The DNA for the CDR3 is TGTGCCAGCAGCCCGGGGCAGGGAAAGACCCAGTACTTC.

This clonotype was seen at least ten times. V gene TRBV6-1 combines with J gene TRBJ2-7, with TRBD1 matching 8 bases. This CDR3 contains 13 residues. V lost 7 bases and J lost 3; bases outside the gene matches: 5. From germline, CDR1 is MNHNS and CDR2 SASEGT. The CDR3 nucleotides read TGTGCCAGCAATACAGGGGGAGACTACGAGCAGTACTTC. Translation gives CASNTGGDYEQYF.